One and the same sample provided the 20 T cell receptor beta chains below, sequenced in a study of blood T cell repertoires in COVID-19. Clones were read by immunoSEQ multiplex PCR, and TCRdb kept only the in-frame ones, dropping some. The sample lists 73,000 or so clones; roughly four fifths were seen once. Sequenced: peripheral blood. These receptors were collected from a woman in her fifties or sixties with acute or convalescent COVID-19.

V gene TRBV5-1 combines with J gene TRBJ1-1, with D tentatively TRBD1 (6 bases). The germline V gene encodes CDR1 SGHRS and CDR2 YFSETQ. The V end was cut by 6 bases, the J end by 3 bases, with 18 bases between. The CDR3 has 15 amino acids. The DNA of the CDR3 is TGCGCCAGCAACCCAATACAGGGAGGGCACACTGAAGCTTTCTTT. Its translation: CASNPIQGGHTEAFF.

This clone has more than one count but fewer than ten. The chain joins TRBV27 to TRBJ1-6; 9 nucleotides align to TRBD1. The junction had 8 bases not matched to a gene; V was cut back by 1 base and J by 7 bases. Germline V gives CDR1 MNHEY, CDR2 SMNVEV (reference sequence). The CDR3 length is 17 residues. CDR3 in DNA: TGTGCCAGCAGTTTATTGGGACAGGGTAGGCTCAATTCACCCCTCCACTTT. Amino acids: CASSLLGQGRLNSPLHF.

The V call is TRBV5-6, the J call TRBJ1-1, with 8 positions matching TRBD1. Germline V lookup: CDR1 SGHDT, CDR2 YYEEEE. The V segment lost 7 bases and the J segment 1 base; nucleotides outside the gene matches: 18. The CDR3 loop spans 18 amino acids. In DNA, the CDR3 is TGTGCCAGCGACAGGGGCGAATTAAGACACCACCAGAACACTGAAGCTTTCTTT. Amino acid sequence: CASDRGELRHHQNTEAFF.

This clone was counted between two and nine times. The gene calls are TRBV19 and TRBJ2-6, with D perhaps matching TRBD1 (6 bases). Between the trimmed V and J ends, which lost 7 bases and 2 bases, there was a span of 12 bases. Germline V CDR1 and CDR2: LNHDA, SQIVND (reference sequence). The CDR3 is made up of 15 amino acids. The CDR3 DNA reads as TGTGCCAGTACTTTCAGGGGTGCTGGGGCCAACGTCCTGACTTTC. Translation gives CASTFRGAGANVLTF.

The rearrangement uses TRBV29-1 and TRBJ2-1, with TRBD2 as a possible D gene (6 bases). V lost 6 bases, J lost 9 bases, and 15 bases lay in between. CDR3 size: 12 residues. CDR1 is SQVTM, CDR2 ANQGSEA, per germline. The CDR3 nucleotides read TGCAGCGTGCCCGGAGGGTTAGGTGAGCAGTTCTTC. Protein product: CSVPGGLGEQFF.

Worth noting for this clone: The junction departs from the called germline gene at one end, perhaps through a read error. This CDR3 is also generated by other DNA sequences in the sample. The V and J genes are TRBV19 and TRBJ1-1; D might be TRBD1 (6 bases). The CDR3 is made up of 15 amino acids. CDR1 is LNHDA, CDR2 SQIVND, per germline (reference sequence). CDR3 sequence reads: CASSIGTGLNTEAFF. DNA for the CDR3: TGTGCCAGTAGTATTGGTACAGGGTTGAATACTGAAGCTTTCTTT.

CDR3 bases: TGTGCCAGCAGTCTTGGGACATCGAACACCGGGGAGCTGTTTTTT. This encodes CASSLGTSNTGELFF. The genes are TRBV5-6 and TRBJ2-2; perhaps TRBD1 as D (6 bases). Trimming removed 5 bases at V and 0 bases at J, with 11 bases between. The CDR3 has 15 residues. CDR1 SGHDT and CDR2 YYEEEE come from the germline V gene.

This chain connects TRBV7-8 to TRBJ2-7, with D perhaps matching TRBD1 (6 bases). CDR3 length: 19 residues. Germline V gene data show CDR1 as SGHVS and CDR2 as FQNEAQ. V lost 7 bases and J 3 bases, leaving 31 bases between the germline ends. This CDR3 reads CASTIGQTSGVGGGYEQYF. The CDR3 DNA follows: TGTGCCAGCACGATAGGACAAACCTCAGGGGTTGGGGGCGGCTACGAGCAGTACTTC. Together with reference TRBV7-8 and TRBJ2-7, the CDR3 gives the full variable domain: GAGVSQSPRYKVAKRGQDVALRCDPISGHVSLFWYQQALGQGPEFLTYFQNEAQLDKSGLPSDRFFAERPEGSVSTLKIQRTQQEDSAVYLCASTIGQTSGVGGGYEQYFGPGTRLTVT.

The gene calls are TRBV11-2 and TRBJ2-1; TRBD1 might be the D (5 bases). This CDR3 is 12 amino acids long. V was clipped by 4 bases and J by 8 bases, with 9 bases between them. Germline assignment: CDR1 SGHAT and CDR2 FQNNGV. The CDR3 nucleotides read TGTGCCAGCAGCTCACAGGTGGATGAGCAGTTCTTC. It translates to CASSSQVDEQFF.

The chain couples TRBV7-9 to TRBJ2-2; TRBD1 agrees at 7 bases. The CDR3 consists of 16 residues. The J segment lost 4 bases and the V segment lost 5 bases, leaving 10 bases of the junction unmatched. Germline V lookup: CDR1 SEHNR, CDR2 FQNEAQ (reference sequence). CDR3 coding DNA: TGTGCCAGCAGCCTACGACAGGGAACAGGCACCGGGGAGCTGTTTTTT. It encodes CASSLRQGTGTGELFF.

The J gene is TRBJ1-1, the V gene TRBV13; D is ambiguous. The germline CDR1 and CDR2 sequences are PRHDT and FYEKMQ (reference sequence). CDR3 length equals 12 residues. V lost 2 bases to trimming and J lost 8 bases, with 9 bases between them. The chain's CDR3 is CASSLIGGEAFF. CDR3 coding DNA: TGTGCCAGCAGCTTAATAGGCGGAGAAGCTTTCTTT.

The rearrangement links TRBV4-1 to TRBJ1-3; TRBD1 matches 7 bases. The CDR3 runs to 17 residues. Germline V gene lookup returns CDR1 MGHRA and CDR2 YSYEKL. The V gene end was trimmed by 0 bases and the J gene end by 4 bases; junction bases not matched to a gene: 9. The CDR3 bases are TGCGCCAGCAGCCAAGATCCCCCGACAGGGTCCGGAAACACCATATATTTT. It is translated as CASSQDPPTGSGNTIYF.

V gene TRBV9 combines with J gene TRBJ1-6; 10 bases agree with TRBD1. Trimming cost V 0 bases and J 8 bases; bases outside gene matches: 2. The germline CDR1 and CDR2 sequences are SGDLS and YYNGEE. The CDR3 runs 15 residues. CDR3 in amino acids: CASSVEGQGYSPLHF. In nucleotides, the CDR3 is TGTGCCAGCAGCGTAGAGGGACAGGGGTATTCACCCCTCCACTTT.

In this sample, this clone turned up once. The rearrangement links TRBV30 to TRBJ2-6, with D possibly TRBD1 on 6 matching bases. Germline lookup yields CDR1 GTSNPN and CDR2 SVGIG (reference sequence). The CDR3 runs 14 residues. Trimming stripped 8 bases from V and 1 base from J, with 12 bases between. CDR3 sequence reads: CALTQGSGANVLTF. CDR3 in DNA: TGTGCCCTAACCCAGGGGTCTGGGGCCAACGTCCTGACTTTC.

The V call is TRBV5-4, the J call TRBJ1-1; TRBD1 might be the D (5 bases). This CDR3 contains 16 residues. Trimming pared 0 bases from V and 5 bases from J, leaving 17 bases between. CDR1 and CDR2 from the germline V gene are SGHNT and YYREEE (reference sequence). The CDR3, as DNA: TGTGCCAGCAGCTTGGGCAGGGATTTTTCCAGGACTGAAGCTTTCTTT. It encodes CASSLGRDFSRTEAFF.

The chain uses TRBV15 and TRBJ1-2; perhaps TRBD1 as D (6 bases). The CDR3 totals 16 residues. Trimming removed 1 base from V and 4 bases from J, with 16 bases in between. Germline loops: CDR1 LNHNV, CDR2 YYDKDF (reference sequence). The DNA of the CDR3 is TGTGCCACCAGCAGAGGGGGTGCAGGGGTAGGCTATGGCTACACCTTC. It translates to CATSRGGAGVGYGYTF.

The chain has TRBV12-3 or TRBV12-4 and TRBJ2-1; no clear D. The CDR3 contains 12 residues. Trimming cost V 3 bases and J 5 bases, with 5 bases left between them. Here the CDR3 reads CASSFSHNEQFF. The CDR3 DNA follows: TGTGCCAGCAGTTTCTCTCACAATGAGCAGTTCTTC.

The chain joins TRBV19 to TRBJ1-5; 7 bases align to TRBD1. V shed 5 bases, J shed 9 bases, and the junction held 10 bases outside the gene matches. Germline lookup yields CDR1 LNHDA and CDR2 SQIVND (reference sequence). The CDR3 spans 14 residues. The CDR3 protein is CASSSRDSIGPQHF. DNA for the CDR3: TGTGCCAGTAGTTCCCGGGACAGTATCGGGCCCCAGCATTTT.

The V and J genes are TRBV12-3 or TRBV12-4 and TRBJ1-1, with D perhaps TRBD1 (5 bases). Deletions cut 3 bases from V and 3 bases from J, with 8 bases between. This CDR3 has 13 amino acids. The CDR3 reads CASSLSGYTEAFF. CDR3 bases: TGTGCCAGCAGTTTGTCAGGGTACACTGAAGCTTTCTTT.

The chain is built from TRBV19 and TRBJ1-5; D might be TRBD1 (6 bases). V was cut by 4 bases and J by 4 bases, with 8 bases left in between. The CDR3 is made up of 13 amino acids. Germline V CDR1 and CDR2: LNHDA, SQIVND (reference sequence). CDR3 in amino acids: CASSKQGNQPQHF. DNA of the CDR3: TGTGCCAGTAGTAAGCAGGGGAATCAGCCCCAGCATTTT. Together with reference TRBV19 and TRBJ1-5, the CDR3 gives the full variable domain: DGGITQSPKYLFRKEGQNVTLSCEQNLNHDAMYWYRQDPGQGLRLIYYSQIVNDFQKGDIAEGYSVSREKKESFPLTVTSAQKNPTAFYLCASSKQGNQPQHFGDGTRLSIL.